The 5 T cell receptor beta chains reported below all come from one sample, sequenced in a study of blood T cell repertoires in COVID-19. Generated by immunoSEQ multiplex PCR, the TCRdb table keeps only in-frame clones and is missing some. The table lists about 230,000 clones, roughly 88% of them singletons. Sequenced: peripheral blood. All receptors come from a man aged 35 to 55 who had recovered from COVID-19.

This clone was observed many times. The chain combines TRBV5-5 with TRBJ2-1; TRBD1 matches 8 bases. Germline-derived CDR1 and CDR2 are SGHKS and YYEKEE (reference sequence). This CDR3 has 17 amino acids. V was clipped by 1 base and J by 1 base; unmatched bases: 7. In DNA, the CDR3 is TGTGCCAGCAGCTTGTATGATACAGGGGGTTCCTACAATGAGCAGTTCTTC. Protein product: CASSLYDTGGSYNEQFF.

In DNA, the CDR3 is TGTGCCAGCAGACTTAGGGCGGGGTTAGGCACTGAAGCTTTCTTT. Its translation is CASRLRAGLGTEAFF. This chain uses TRBV7-2 with TRBJ1-1; D is undetermined. The germline V and J ends were trimmed by 6 bases and 4 bases, with 18 bases remaining between them. Germline CDR1 SGHTA, CDR2 FQGNSA. The CDR3 length is 15 residues.

In its sample, this clone was seen a few times. The rearrangement links TRBV2 to TRBJ2-5; TRBD2 agrees at 10 bases. Germline lookup yields CDR1 SNHLY and CDR2 FYNNEI. The trim removed 7 bases at V and 3 bases at J, leaving 8 bases unmatched. The CDR3 spans 15 residues. The CDR3 reads CASKARLAGEETQYF. The DNA for the CDR3 is TGTGCCAGCAAAGCGCGGCTAGCGGGAGAAGAGACCCAGTACTTC.

The sample holds a few counts of this clone. This rearrangement joins TRBV3-1 (or the pseudogene TRBV3-2) to TRBJ1-6, with TRBD1 identical over 7 bases. Germline trimming cut 4 bases from V and 9 bases from J; bases unmatched to any gene: 9. Germline CDR1 and CDR2: LGHDT and YNNKEL (reference sequence). This CDR3 has 15 amino acids. The CDR3 here is CASSLQQGRGSPLHF. CDR3 bases: TGTGCCAGCAGCCTCCAACAGGGGAGAGGTTCACCCCTCCACTTT.

In this sample, this clone turned up a few times. This rearrangement joins TRBV7-2 to TRBJ1-4, with D maybe TRBD1 (5 bases). Germline V gives CDR1 SGHTA, CDR2 FQGNSA. CDR3 length: 13 amino acids. The V gene lost 3 bases and the J gene lost 5 bases, with 7 bases spanning the gap. The CDR3 region is CASSFDRNEKLFF. For the CDR3, the DNA is TGTGCCAGCAGCTTCGACAGAAATGAAAAACTGTTTTTT.